What follows are 15 T cell receptor beta chains derived from one specimen sequenced in a study of OX40 agonist ivuxolimab in advanced cancers. Profiling relied on immunoSEQ multiplex PCR, and the TCRdb table lists in-frame clones only, not all of them. The sample lists roughly 70,000 clones, 84% occurring once. Sequencing used CD4+ or CD8+ T cells sorted from blood, obtained in a trial of the OX40 agonist ivuxolimab. The receptors here all came from an adult with an advanced solid tumor such as melanoma, head and neck, liver or kidney cancer.

The chain employs TRBV27 and TRBJ2-1; unclear D gene. This CDR3 has 15 residues. In germline, CDR1 is MNHEY, CDR2 SMNVEV (reference sequence). V lost 8 bases and J 0 bases, leaving 14 bases between the germline ends. CDR3 sequence (DNA): TGTGCCAGCTGCCCCGGTCGTTGCTCCTACAATGAGCAGTTCTTC. It yields the protein CASCPGRCSYNEQFF.

In this sample, this clone turned up once. This chain links TRBV30 with TRBJ1-1, with 11 bases identical to TRBD1. The CDR3 extends over 15 amino acids. Looked up from germline, CDR1 is GTSNPN and CDR2 is SVGIG (reference sequence). J lost 6 bases, V lost 4 bases, and 10 bases had no gene match. As DNA, the CDR3 is TGTGCCTGGAACAAAGGACAGGGGGCGCGTTCTGAAGCTTTCTTT. Amino acid sequence: CAWNKGQGARSEAFF.

The rearrangement links TRBV18 to TRBJ1-2, with a weak D call TRBD1 (5 bases). Germline V gives CDR1 KGHSH, CDR2 LQKENI. Trimming cost V 4 bases and J 3 bases, with 12 bases left between them. The CDR3 sequence is 14 residues long. CDR3: CASSQEGRDYGYTF. DNA for the CDR3: TGTGCCAGCTCACAGGAGGGGAGGGACTATGGCTACACCTTC.

The rearrangement joins TRBV30 to TRBJ2-3, with 7 positions matching TRBD2. The junction had 1 base not matched to a gene; V was cut back by 2 bases and J by 2 bases. The CDR3 length is 13 residues. CDR1 and CDR2 from the germline V gene are GTSNPN and SVGIG (reference sequence). The CDR3 spells CAWSRLATDTQYF. In nucleotides, the CDR3 is TGTGCCTGGAGTAGACTAGCCACAGATACGCAGTATTTT.

The rearrangement links TRBV4-1 to TRBJ2-7; D is possibly TRBD1 (6 bases). V was clipped by 3 bases and J by 4 bases, with 10 bases between them. Germline V gives CDR1 MGHRA, CDR2 YSYEKL. This CDR3 comprises 13 residues. This chain's CDR3 is CASSQPGAYEQYF. The CDR3 nucleotides read TGCGCCAGCAGCCAGCCAGGGGCATACGAGCAGTACTTC.

The CDR3: CASSQGLAGLNEQFF. In DNA form, the CDR3 reads TGCGCCAGCAGCCAAGGACTAGCGGGGCTGAATGAGCAGTTCTTC. V is TRBV4-3 and J is TRBJ2-1; 11 bases are a match to TRBD2. The trim removed 1 base at V and 7 bases at J, leaving 3 bases unmatched. This CDR3 is 15 amino acids long. Per germline, CDR1 LGHNA and CDR2 YSLEER.

This clone was seen more than once but under ten times. The rearrangement links TRBV7-3 to TRBJ2-1; 7 positions agree with TRBD2. The ends lost 4 bases at V and 3 bases at J; junction bases unmatched: 9. Germline V gives CDR1 SGHTA, CDR2 FQGTGA. This CDR3 region has 16 residues. The CDR3, as DNA: TGTGCCAGCAGCTCCAGACTAGCCGGTAACTACAATGAGCAGTTCTTC. This encodes CASSSRLAGNYNEQFF. Full variable domain (outside the CDR3, taken from reference TRBV7-3 and TRBJ2-1): GAGVSQTPSNKVTEKGKYVELRCDPISGHTALYWYRQSLGQGPEFLIYFQGTGAADDSGLPNDRFFAVRPEGSVSTLKIQRTERGDSAVYLCASSSRLAGNYNEQFFGPGTRLTVL.

V and J are TRBV30 and TRBJ1-2; unclear D gene. The CDR3 is 15 amino acids. V dropped 2 bases and J dropped 4 bases, with 17 bases sitting between them. Germline CDR1 reads GTSNPN; CDR2 reads SVGIG (reference sequence). As DNA, the CDR3 is TGTGCCTGGAGTCTCGCGGGAAGCTTGGGCTATGGCTACACCTTC. This gives the protein CAWSLAGSLGYGYTF.

The chain couples TRBV18 to TRBJ2-7; 8 bases are a match to TRBD2. Germline V gene sequence: CDR1 KGHSH, CDR2 LQKENI. With 3 bases clipped from V and 0 bases from J, the junction kept 10 bases outside the gene matches. The CDR3 loop spans 17 amino acids. CDR3 DNA: TGTGCCAGCTCACCCCGGTCCGGGGGGGCGATCTCCTACGAGCAGTACTTC. It is translated as CASSPRSGGAISYEQYF.

This chain links TRBV7-9 with TRBJ1-1; 8 positions agree with TRBD1. V was pared by 4 bases and J by 11 bases, with 12 bases of the junction left unmatched. The CDR3 covers 14 residues. The V gene's germline CDR1 is SEHNR and CDR2 FQNEAQ (reference sequence). The CDR3 bases are TGTGCCAGCAGCTCTTTCAGGGGGCGGAGGGCGGCTTTCTTT. Translating it yields CASSSFRGRRAAFF. Together with reference TRBV7-9 and TRBJ1-1, the CDR3 gives the full variable domain: DTGVSQNPRHKITKRGQNVTFRCDPISEHNRLYWYRQTLGQGPEFLTYFQNEAQLEKSRLLSDRFSAERPKGSFSTLEIQRTEQGDSAMYLCASSSFRGRRAAFFGQGTRLTVV.

This clone showed up just a few times. This chain connects TRBV28 to TRBJ1-2, with 7 positions matching TRBD1. The CDR3 covers 14 residues. Trimming took 7 bases from V and 4 from J; bases not matched to a gene: 9. Germline V gene sequence: CDR1 MDHEN, CDR2 SYDVKM. CDR3 nucleotide sequence: TGTGCCAGCACCCTAGGGGGGACAGTCTATGGCTACACCTTC. It is translated as CASTLGGTVYGYTF.

On this clone itself: The identical CDR3 is also encoded by other nucleotide sequences in the sample. CDR3 protein: CASSFQPNQPQHF. DNA of the CDR3: TGTGCCAGCAGCTTCCAGCCCAATCAGCCCCAGCATTTT. J is TRBJ1-5 and V is TRBV11-2; unclear D gene. From germline, CDR1 is SGHAT and CDR2 FQNNGV. The V gene lost 3 bases and the J gene lost 3 bases, with 6 bases spanning the gap. The CDR3 runs 13 residues.

This clone was picked up a small number of times. This sequence joins TRBV7-9 and TRBJ1-1; the match to TRBD1 covers 8 bases. The length of the CDR3 is 15 residues. J lost 3 bases, V lost 5 bases, and 8 bases had no gene match. Germline-derived CDR1 and CDR2 are SEHNR and FQNEAQ (reference sequence). This CDR3 reads CASSLQQGGHTEAFF. The DNA for the CDR3 is TGTGCCAGCAGCCTCCAACAGGGGGGGCACACTGAAGCTTTCTTT.

The gene calls are TRBV19 and TRBJ2-5; 10 positions agree with TRBD2. This CDR3 region has 14 residues. Germline V gene sequence: CDR1 LNHDA, CDR2 SQIVND (reference sequence). V gave up 9 bases and J gave up 5 bases; unmatched junction bases: 9. The CDR3 is CASRGSGRLETQYF. The CDR3 nucleotides are TGTGCCAGCCGCGGTAGCGGGAGGTTGGAGACCCAGTACTTC.

V gene TRBV7-2 combines with J gene TRBJ2-3; 10 nucleotides line up with TRBD2. Germline V gives CDR1 SGHTA, CDR2 FQGNSA. This CDR3 contains 15 residues. Germline trimming cut 3 bases from V and 5 bases from J; bases unmatched to any gene: 5. The CDR3 nucleotides read TGTGCCAGCAGCTTTGTAGCGGGGGGAATAGATACGCAGTATTTT. Its protein is CASSFVAGGIDTQYF.